The 19 T cell receptor beta chains presented below share a single source sample, sequenced in a study of blood T cell repertoires in COVID-19. Sequenced by immunoSEQ multiplex PCR; TCRdb stores in-frame clones only, minus some. The sample consists of 140,000 to 150,000 clones, around 87% of them appearing once. The sequenced sample was peripheral blood. The receptors stem from an older woman with active COVID-19.

The chain recombines TRBV28 with TRBJ2-3, with TRBD2 matching 7 bases. There are 10 residues in the CDR3. The V gene's germline CDR1 is MDHEN and CDR2 SYDVKM. J lost 8 bases, V lost 8 bases, and 1 base had no gene match. This CDR3 reads CASAGVTQYF. CDR3 sequence (DNA): TGTGCCAGCGCGGGAGTTACGCAGTATTTT.

V is TRBV7-2 and J is TRBJ2-1; the D is unclear. Per the germline V gene, CDR1 is SGHTA and CDR2 is FQGNSA. This CDR3 contains 15 residues. The germline V and J ends were trimmed by 0 bases and 6 bases, with 12 bases remaining between them. The CDR3 coding sequence is TGTGCCAGCAGCTTAGCGACTCCCTGGGTCAATGAGCAGTTCTTC. Its protein product is CASSLATPWVNEQFF.

This sequence joins TRBV24-1 and TRBJ2-1; 8 bases align to TRBD2. This CDR3 is built from 15 residues. After removal of 6 bases from V and 8 bases from J, the junction contained 11 bases not matched to a gene. In germline, CDR1 is KGHDR, CDR2 SFDVKD. CDR3 DNA: TGTGCCACCAGTCCTACTAGCGGTATTGGTCATGAGCAGTTCTTC. Amino acid sequence: CATSPTSGIGHEQFF.

The chain joins TRBV19 to TRBJ1-1; 7 nucleotides align to TRBD1. The CDR3 loop spans 20 amino acids. With 5 bases clipped from V and 0 bases from J, the junction kept 21 bases outside the gene matches. Germline values: CDR1 LNHDA, CDR2 SQIVND (reference sequence). The CDR3: CASSSPTGKVPETMNTEAFF. CDR3 DNA: TGTGCCAGTAGTTCCCCGACAGGGAAGGTTCCTGAAACAATGAACACTGAAGCTTTCTTT.

The chain recombines TRBV5-1 with TRBJ1-1, with a weak D call TRBD1 (6 bases). This CDR3 is built from 14 residues. Germline assignment: CDR1 SGHRS and CDR2 YFSETQ. Deletions cut 0 bases from V and 1 base from J, with 7 bases between. CDR3 bases: TGCGCCAGCAGCTTGGAACAGGGGAACACTGAAGCTTTCTTT. It specifies CASSLEQGNTEAFF.

CDR3 sequence reads: CASSLGDLAVNEQFF. CDR3 bases: TGCGCCAGCAGCTTGGGTGACCTAGCGGTGAATGAGCAGTTCTTC. The chain is built from TRBV5-1 and TRBJ2-1; 7 bases fit TRBD2. The CDR3 consists of 15 residues. Germline trimming cut 0 bases from V and 7 bases from J; bases unmatched to any gene: 7. Germline CDR1 is SGHRS and CDR2 is YFSETQ.

This chain uses TRBV19 with TRBJ1-5; 9 positions match TRBD1. With 5 bases clipped from V and 1 base from J, the junction kept 6 bases outside the gene matches. Germline loops: CDR1 LNHDA, CDR2 SQIVND (reference sequence). The CDR3 length is 16 residues. CDR3 bases: TGTGCCAGTAGTCCGACGGACAGGGGAAGCAATCAGCCCCAGCATTTT. It yields the protein CASSPTDRGSNQPQHF.

This sequence joins TRBV10-3 and TRBJ2-1, with D possibly matching TRBD2 (6 bases). Trimming shortened V by 6 bases and J by 0 bases, and 21 bases separated the two germline ends. This CDR3 spans 18 amino acids. Germline loops: CDR1 ENHRY, CDR2 SYGVKD. CDR3 coding DNA: TGTGCCATCAGCAATAGAACTAGCTCCCTTAGCTCCTACAATGAGCAGTTCTTC. Amino acids: CAISNRTSSLSSYNEQFF.

The V gene is TRBV6-2 or TRBV6-3, the J gene TRBJ1-2; 11 nucleotides match TRBD1. CDR1 and CDR2 (germline): MNHEY, SVGEGT. Trimming removed 0 bases from V and 7 bases from J; junction bases left unmatched: 13. The CDR3 spans 18 residues. The CDR3 here is CASSYSRSGTGGPGGYTF. The DNA for the CDR3 is TGTGCCAGCAGTTACTCCCGATCCGGGACAGGGGGTCCTGGTGGCTACACCTTC.

This chain uses TRBV30 with TRBJ2-5; TRBD2 matches at 8 bases. CDR3 size: 13 residues. V trimming: 6 bases; J trimming: 5 bases; junction bases outside the gene matches: 8. Germline values: CDR1 GTSNPN, CDR2 SVGIG (reference sequence). This CDR3 is CACGAGVRETQYF. CDR3 nucleotide sequence: TGTGCCTGCGGAGCGGGAGTAAGGGAGACCCAGTACTTC.

In its sample, this clone was seen once. The chain links TRBV12-3 or TRBV12-4 to TRBJ2-7; weak D call: TRBD2 (5 bases). CDR3 size: 13 residues. Trimming cost V 7 bases and J 2 bases, with 12 bases left between them. CDR3: CASTFAGTYEQYF. CDR3 sequence (DNA): TGTGCCAGCACTTTTGCGGGCACCTACGAGCAGTACTTC.

This chain connects TRBV11-2 to TRBJ2-1; weak D call: TRBD1 (6 bases). Germline CDR1 reads SGHAT; CDR2 reads FQNNGV. The CDR3 covers 16 residues. The V gene lost 5 bases and the J gene lost 3 bases, with 17 bases spanning the gap. The CDR3 spells CASSHLGRGGYNEQFF. CDR3 nucleotide sequence: TGTGCCAGCAGCCACCTTGGCAGGGGTGGCTACAATGAGCAGTTCTTC.

This rearrangement joins TRBV30 to TRBJ1-2; the D is unclear. CDR1 GTSNPN and CDR2 SVGIG come from the germline V gene (reference sequence). V shed 6 bases and J shed 4 bases, with 18 bases lying between them. CDR3 length: 14 amino acids. The CDR3 loop is CACVREKGGYGYTF. CDR3 sequence (DNA): TGTGCCTGCGTACGGGAGAAGGGAGGCTATGGCTACACCTTC.

This clone was seen a few times. Sequence at one end of the junction differs from germline and may be a read error. The rearrangement links TRBV7-7 to TRBJ2-1; weak D call: TRBD2 (6 bases). Per the germline V gene, CDR1 is SSHAT and CDR2 is FNYEAQ (reference sequence). The CDR3 is 15 amino acids. CDR3 sequence: CASSLSFGSYNEQFF. The CDR3 DNA sequence: TGTGCTAGCAGCTTATCCTTCGGGAGCTACAATGAGCAGTTCTTC. Full variable domain (remainder filled in from reference TRBV7-7 and TRBJ2-1): GAGVSQSPRYKVTKRGQDVTLRCDPISSHATLYWYQQALGQGPEFLTYFNYEAQPDKSGLPSDRFSAERPEGSISTLTIQRTEQRDSAMYRCASSLSFGSYNEQFFGPGTRLTVL.

This clone showed up just once. The chain links TRBV28 to TRBJ2-7, with 10 nucleotides matching TRBD2. CDR1 MDHEN and CDR2 SYDVKM come from the germline V gene. CDR3 size: 14 residues. The junction had 4 bases not matched to a gene; V was cut back by 3 bases and J by 5 bases. The CDR3 protein is CASSFSGRSHEQYF. The CDR3 coding sequence is TGTGCCAGCAGTTTTAGCGGGAGGTCTCACGAGCAGTACTTC.

This chain joins TRBV28 and TRBJ1-1; D is ambiguous. Trimming stripped 5 bases from V and 6 bases from J, with 13 bases between. Germline CDR1 reads MDHEN; CDR2 reads SYDVKM. The CDR3 loop spans 13 amino acids. DNA for the CDR3: TGTGCCAGCAGTCCACGGGTTGTGGCTGAAGCTTTCTTT. It translates to CASSPRVVAEAFF.

The chain links TRBV5-6 to TRBJ1-6; 9 nucleotides align to TRBD1. V lost 4 bases to trimming and J lost 9 bases; unmatched junction nucleotides: 5. Germline CDR1 is SGHDT and CDR2 is YYEEEE. This CDR3 contains 14 residues. CDR3 region: CASSRQGGSSPLHF. CDR3 nucleotide sequence: TGTGCCAGCAGCCGACAGGGGGGTTCTTCACCCCTCCACTTT. Drawing the rest from reference TRBV5-6 and TRBJ1-6, the complete variable domain is DAGVTQSPTHLIKTRGQQVTLRCSPKSGHDTVSWYQQALGQGPQFIFQYYEEEERQRGNFPDRFSGHQFPNYSSELNVNALLLGDSALYLCASSRQGGSSPLHFGNGTRLTVT.

The chain has TRBV5-1 and TRBJ2-3; a weak D match, TRBD2 (6 bases). The CDR3 extends over 14 amino acids. Between the trimmed V and J ends, which lost 5 bases and 5 bases, there was a span of 15 bases. In germline, CDR1 is SGHRS, CDR2 YFSETQ. The CDR3 coding sequence is TGCGCCAGCAGTCGGGGGAATCGCGGAGATACGCAGTATTTT. It codes for CASSRGNRGDTQYF.

The chain combines TRBV6-2 or TRBV6-3 with TRBJ1-1, with TRBD1 as a possible D gene (5 bases). Germline V CDR1 and CDR2: MNHEY, SVGEGT. CDR3 length equals 15 residues. The germline V and J ends were trimmed by 6 bases and 3 bases, with 17 bases remaining between them. The DNA of the CDR3 is TGTGCCAGCAGCGGGACTTACGTACGGGACACTGAAGCTTTCTTT. It codes for CASSGTYVRDTEAFF.